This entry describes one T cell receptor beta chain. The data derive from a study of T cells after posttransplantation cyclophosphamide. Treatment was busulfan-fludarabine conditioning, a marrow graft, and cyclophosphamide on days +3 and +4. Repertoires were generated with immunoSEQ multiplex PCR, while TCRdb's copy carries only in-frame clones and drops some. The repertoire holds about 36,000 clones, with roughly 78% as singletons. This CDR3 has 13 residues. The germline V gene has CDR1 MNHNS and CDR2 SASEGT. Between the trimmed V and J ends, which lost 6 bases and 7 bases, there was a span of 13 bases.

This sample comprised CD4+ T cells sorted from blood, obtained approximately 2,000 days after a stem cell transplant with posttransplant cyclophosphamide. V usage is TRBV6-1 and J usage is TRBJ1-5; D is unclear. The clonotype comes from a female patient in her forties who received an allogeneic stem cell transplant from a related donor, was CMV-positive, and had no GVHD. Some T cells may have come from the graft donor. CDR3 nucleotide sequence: TGTGCCAGCAGCCAATATACTAACCAGCCCCAGCATTTT. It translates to CASSQYTNQPQHF.